This T cell receptor beta chain stems from a study of CD8+CD57+ T cells in acquired aplastic anemia. Study context: The average for DNA from sorted CD4+ and CD8+ cells was around 3.5 ug.

TCR beta VDJ combinations and CDR3 sequences were profiled from genomic DNA. MiXCR, applied by TCRdb to the reads, yields one record per CDR3 protein. The sample shows about 290,000 distinct CDR3 sequences, under 60% of them seen only once. CDR3 length: 16 amino acids. V was cut by 4 bases and J by 0 bases, with 10 bases left in between. Germline V gene lookup returns CDR1 LGHDT and CDR2 YNNKEL (reference sequence). CD8+CD57+ cell expansion had been shown by flow cytometry in patients chosen for sequencing. The rearrangement uses TRBV3-1 and TRBJ2-6; D is possibly TRBD1 (5 bases). The receptor comes from a human donor with aplastic anemia. The specimen was sorted CD4+, CD8+, or CD8+CD57+ T cells (not recorded which) from PBMCs. CDR3 amino acids: CASSPRQISGANVLTF. Written as DNA, the CDR3 is TGTGCCAGCAGCCCCCGACAGATCTCTGGGGCCAACGTCCTGACTTTC. The full variable domain, completed using reference TRBV3-1 and TRBJ2-6, is DTAVSQTPKYLVTQMGNDKSIKCEQNLGHDTMYWYKQDSKKFLKIMFSYNNKELIINETVPNRFSPKSPDKAHLNLHINSLELGDSAVYFCASSPRQISGANVLTFGAGSRLTVL.